Only a few counts were recorded for the clone carrying this T cell receptor beta chain. Its antigen is as yet unknown. This entry is derived from a study of T cells in Graves' hyperthyroidism and ophthalmopathy. Study-level points and caveats: The model identified upcoming ophthalmopathy a median around 6 months ahead of onset. By a 13 V-J model, ophthalmopathy was set apart from stable hyperthyroidism. Blood held most thyroid clonotypes expanded above 0.001 frequency.

It was 10 ml of fresh peripheral blood that supplied the PBMCs. The CDR3 is 14 amino acids. Germline loops: CDR1 SGHNT, CDR2 YYREEE (reference sequence). The V gene end was trimmed by 1 base and the J gene end by 0 bases; junction bases not matched to a gene: 0. It was RNA transcripts that yielded the amplified TCR beta CDR3 regions. The HTBI primer set served for first-round RT-PCR of the TCR CDR3. TCRdb reprocessed the multiplex PCR reads via MiXCR and lists one record per CDR3 protein. The sample lists 300,000 to 350,000 distinct CDR3 sequences; roughly 20% were seen once. This chain links TRBV5-4 with TRBJ2-5, with 7 bases lining up with TRBD2. Specimen: blood. This TCR derives from a woman between 35 and 50 years old with Graves' ophthalmopathy. The DNA of the CDR3 is TGTGCCAGCAGCTTGACTAGCGACCAAGAGACCCAGTACTTC. Residues: CASSLTSDQETQYF. The whole variable domain, remainder taken from reference TRBV5-4 and TRBJ2-5, is ETGVTQSPTHLIKTRGQQVTLRCSSQSGHNTVSWYQQALGQGPQFIFQYYREEENGRGNFPPRFSGLQFPNYSSELNVNALELDDSALYLCASSLTSDQETQYFGPGTRLLVL.